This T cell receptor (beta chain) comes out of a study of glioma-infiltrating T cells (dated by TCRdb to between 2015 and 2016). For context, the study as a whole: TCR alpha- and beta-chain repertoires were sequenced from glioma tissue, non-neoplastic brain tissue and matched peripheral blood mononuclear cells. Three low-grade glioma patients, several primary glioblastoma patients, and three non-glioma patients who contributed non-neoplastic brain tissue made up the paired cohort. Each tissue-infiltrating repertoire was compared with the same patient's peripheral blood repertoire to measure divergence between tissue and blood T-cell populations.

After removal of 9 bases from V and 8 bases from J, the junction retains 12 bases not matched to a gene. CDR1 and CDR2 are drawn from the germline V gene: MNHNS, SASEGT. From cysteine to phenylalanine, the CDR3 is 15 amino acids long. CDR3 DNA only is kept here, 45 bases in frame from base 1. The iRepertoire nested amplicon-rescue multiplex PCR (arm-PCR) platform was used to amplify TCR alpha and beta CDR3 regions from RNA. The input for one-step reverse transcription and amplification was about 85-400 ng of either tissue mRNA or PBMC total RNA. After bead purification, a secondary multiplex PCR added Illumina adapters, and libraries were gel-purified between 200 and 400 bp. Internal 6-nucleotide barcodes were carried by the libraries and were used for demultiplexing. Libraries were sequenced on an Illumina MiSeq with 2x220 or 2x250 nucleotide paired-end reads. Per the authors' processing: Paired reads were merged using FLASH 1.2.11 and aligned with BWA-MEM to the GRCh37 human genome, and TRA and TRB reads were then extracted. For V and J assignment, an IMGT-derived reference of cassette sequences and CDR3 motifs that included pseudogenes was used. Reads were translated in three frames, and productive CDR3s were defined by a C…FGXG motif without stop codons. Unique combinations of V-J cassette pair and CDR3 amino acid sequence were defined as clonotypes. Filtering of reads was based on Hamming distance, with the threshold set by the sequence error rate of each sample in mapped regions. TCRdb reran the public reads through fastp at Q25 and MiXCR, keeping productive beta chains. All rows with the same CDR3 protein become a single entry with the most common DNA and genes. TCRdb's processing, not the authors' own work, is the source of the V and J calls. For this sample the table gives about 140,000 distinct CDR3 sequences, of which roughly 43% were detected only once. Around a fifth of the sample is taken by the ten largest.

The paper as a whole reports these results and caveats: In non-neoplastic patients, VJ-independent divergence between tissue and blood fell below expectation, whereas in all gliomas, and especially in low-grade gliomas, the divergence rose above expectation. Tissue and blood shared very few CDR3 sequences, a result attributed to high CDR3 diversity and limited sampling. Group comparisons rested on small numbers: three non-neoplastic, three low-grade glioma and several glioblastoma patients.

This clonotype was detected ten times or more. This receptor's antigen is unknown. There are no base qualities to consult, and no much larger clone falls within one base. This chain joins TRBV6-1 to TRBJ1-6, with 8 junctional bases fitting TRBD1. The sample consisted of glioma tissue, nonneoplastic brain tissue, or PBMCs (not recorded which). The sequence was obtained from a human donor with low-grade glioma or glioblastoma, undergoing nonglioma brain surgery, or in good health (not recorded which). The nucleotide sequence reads TGTGCCAGTTCTCAAACCGGGACAGGCGATTCACCCCTCCACTTT. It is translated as CASSQTGTGDSPLHF.